The TCR beta chain under discussion was sequenced for a study of CD8+CD57+ T cells in acquired aplastic anemia. This clonotype was detected ten times or more. Germline CDR1 is SQVTM and CDR2 is ANQGSEA. The CDR3 is made up of 17 amino acids. Trimming at V came to 6 bases and at J to 2 bases, leaving 17 bases not matched to a gene. The template for TCR beta VDJ and CDR3 sequence profiling was genomic DNA. TCRdb called the reads again in MiXCR, with one record for every CDR3 protein. The repertoire includes 310,000 or so distinct CDR3 sequences, approximately 58% of them detected once, and roughly 1.3% sits in the top ten. Patients sequenced had flow cytometry evidence of CD8+CD57+ cell expansion.

The sample comprised sorted CD4+, CD8+, or CD8+CD57+ T cells (not recorded which) from PBMCs. The chain couples TRBV29-1 to TRBJ2-3; 7 positions match TRBD2. This TCR was recovered from a human donor with aplastic anemia. In nucleotides, the CDR3 is TGCAGCGTCGGCGGGACGGGGGGTCTGACAAACACAGATACGCAGTATTTT. It translates to CSVGGTGGLTNTDTQYF.